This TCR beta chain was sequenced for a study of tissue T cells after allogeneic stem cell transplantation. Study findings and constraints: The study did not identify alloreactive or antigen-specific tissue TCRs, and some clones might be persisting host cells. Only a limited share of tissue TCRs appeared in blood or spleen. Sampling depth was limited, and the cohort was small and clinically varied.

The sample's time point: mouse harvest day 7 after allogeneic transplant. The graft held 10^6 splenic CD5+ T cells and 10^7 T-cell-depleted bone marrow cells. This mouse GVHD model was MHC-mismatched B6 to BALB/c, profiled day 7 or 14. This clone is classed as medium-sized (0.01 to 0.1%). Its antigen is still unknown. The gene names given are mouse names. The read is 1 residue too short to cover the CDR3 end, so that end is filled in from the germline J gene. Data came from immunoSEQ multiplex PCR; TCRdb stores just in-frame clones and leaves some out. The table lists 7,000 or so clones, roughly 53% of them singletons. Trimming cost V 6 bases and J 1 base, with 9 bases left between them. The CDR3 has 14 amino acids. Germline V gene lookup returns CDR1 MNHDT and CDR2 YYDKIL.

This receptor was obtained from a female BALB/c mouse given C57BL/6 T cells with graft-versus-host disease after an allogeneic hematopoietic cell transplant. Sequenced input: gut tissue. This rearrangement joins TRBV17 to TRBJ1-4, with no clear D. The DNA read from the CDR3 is TGTGCTAGCAGCCCTCGCCCTTCCAACGAAAGATTATTT. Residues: CASSPRPSNERLF. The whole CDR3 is CASSPRPSNERLFF.